The 28 T cell receptor beta chains reported below all come from one sample, sequenced in a study of cytomegalovirus exposure and HLA in healthy donors. The PCR employed 60 Vbeta primers together with 13 Jbeta primers. Data came from immunoSEQ multiplex PCR; TCRdb stores just in-frame clones and leaves some out. The table lists fewer than 200,000 clones, 80% of them singletons, with approximately 1.8% in the top ten. Sequencing was performed on PBMCs. These receptors originate from a human donor in good health.

This clone was recorded once. The J gene is TRBJ2-7, the V gene TRBV10-2, with 9 bases that match TRBD1. V was clipped by 2 bases and J by 11 bases; unmatched bases: 7. The CDR3 sequence is 13 residues long. Germline V lookup: CDR1 WSHSY, CDR2 SAAADI. The CDR3 reads CASSELDRGYKYF. CDR3 sequence (DNA): TGCGCCAGCAGTGAGCTGGACAGGGGTTACAAGTACTTC.

The chain uses TRBV9 and TRBJ2-2; 9 positions match TRBD2. Germline lookup yields CDR1 SGDLS and CDR2 YYNGEE. CDR3 length equals 16 residues. Unmatched junction bases numbered 7, after V lost 3 bases and J lost 4 bases. CDR3 amino acids: CASSGSGGPITGELFF. CDR3 sequence (DNA): TGTGCCAGCAGCGGCAGCGGGGGGCCTATCACCGGGGAGCTGTTTTTT.

The V gene is TRBV5-4, the J gene TRBJ2-1; perhaps TRBD1 as D (8 bases). The V end lost 3 bases, the J end lost 8 bases, and 15 bases lay between the germline ends. This CDR3 spans 14 amino acids. Germline CDR1 reads SGHNT; CDR2 reads YYREEE (reference sequence). In nucleotides, the CDR3 is TGTGCCAGCAGCTCATACAGGGGGGGGGATGAGCAGTTCTTC. Amino acid sequence: CASSSYRGGDEQFF.

The CDR3 DNA sequence: TGTGCCAGCAGCCAGGGGGTCACTTACAATGAGCAGTTCTTC. It translates to CASSQGVTYNEQFF. J is TRBJ2-1 and V is TRBV5-6; TRBD1 matches 7 bases. The CDR3 is made up of 14 amino acids. Germline lookup yields CDR1 SGHDT and CDR2 YYEEEE. With 4 bases clipped from V and 4 bases from J, the junction kept 5 bases outside the gene matches.

This rearrangement joins TRBV27 to TRBJ2-5, with 9 nucleotides matching TRBD1. The V gene's germline CDR1 is MNHEY and CDR2 SMNVEV (reference sequence). The CDR3 length is 17 residues. The J segment lost 2 bases and the V segment lost 5 bases, leaving 12 bases of the junction unmatched. The CDR3 region has the DNA TGTGCCAGCAGTCCACTCGAGACAGGGGGTCTTCAAGAGACCCAGTACTTC. Amino acids: CASSPLETGGLQETQYF.

J is TRBJ2-7 and V is TRBV5-1; the D is unclear. This CDR3 has 14 amino acids. From germline, CDR1 is SGHRS and CDR2 YFSETQ. V was shortened by 0 bases and J by 0 bases, with 7 bases between the two germline ends. CDR3 coding DNA: TGCGCCAGCAGCTTGGAAAAGAGCTCCTACGAGCAGTACTTC. Translated: CASSLEKSSYEQYF. Together with reference TRBV5-1 and TRBJ2-7, the CDR3 gives the full variable domain: KAGVTQTPRYLIKTRGQQVTLSCSPISGHRSVSWYQQTPGQGLQFLFEYFSETQRNKGNFPGRFSGRQFSNSRSEMNVSTLELGDSALYLCASSLEKSSYEQYFGPGTRLTVT.

V usage is TRBV5-5 and J usage is TRBJ2-7; 7 bases align to TRBD1. V gave up 0 bases and J gave up 4 bases; unmatched junction bases: 4. Germline assignment: CDR1 SGHKS and CDR2 YYEKEE (reference sequence). The CDR3 length is 14 residues. The CDR3 sequence is CASSLEGRGYEQYF. CDR3 sequence (DNA): TGTGCCAGCAGCTTGGAGGGCAGGGGGTACGAGCAGTACTTC.

This clone was recorded once. The V call is TRBV7-8, the J call TRBJ1-1; 8 nucleotides align to TRBD1. The V segment lost 0 bases and the J segment 9 bases; nucleotides outside the gene matches: 6. Germline CDR1 reads SGHVS; CDR2 reads FQNEAQ. The CDR3 sequence is 14 residues long. CDR3 in amino acids: CASSLASGGPKAFF. The CDR3 region has the DNA TGTGCCAGCAGCTTAGCGTCAGGGGGCCCGAAAGCTTTCTTT.

This chain joins TRBV7-8 and TRBJ1-2; 7 bases are shared with TRBD1. CDR3 length: 15 amino acids. After removal of 5 bases from V and 4 bases from J, the junction contained 10 bases not matched to a gene. Germline V gene sequence: CDR1 SGHVS, CDR2 FQNEAQ. CDR3 residues: CASSADRDRSYGYTF. The CDR3 DNA follows: TGTGCCAGCAGCGCAGACCGGGACAGATCCTATGGCTACACCTTC.

V usage is TRBV21-1 and J usage is TRBJ2-2; TRBD1, the table's D call, lacks a check against the DNA. TRBV21-1 is shown as a pseudogene. This CDR3 contains 17 residues. The CDR3 DNA follows: TGTGCCAGCAGCAAAGGGCTAAGGGGGCTGAACACCGGGGAGCTGTTTTTT. Translation: CASSKGLRGLNTGELFF.

V usage is TRBV6-5 and J usage is TRBJ1-2; D is possibly TRBD1 (5 bases). Germline assignment: CDR1 MNHEY and CDR2 SVGAGI. V was trimmed by 0 bases and J by 2 bases, leaving 10 bases between them. This CDR3 region has 15 residues. CDR3 DNA: TGTGCCAGCAGTTACTCGATGACAGTCAACTATGGCTACACCTTC. Translation: CASSYSMTVNYGYTF.

This sequence joins TRBV4-3 and TRBJ2-3; 13 nucleotides align to TRBD2. J was trimmed by 8 bases and V by 1 base; bases with no gene match: 9. CDR1 and CDR2 (germline): LGHNA, YSLEER. This CDR3 spans 17 amino acids. The CDR3 DNA reads TGCGCCAGCAGCCAAGGGCTAACTAGCGGGGGGGGTGTTACGCAGTATTTT. It encodes CASSQGLTSGGGVTQYF.

The chain has TRBV7-9 and TRBJ1-6; perhaps TRBD1 as D (5 bases). V gave up 5 bases and J gave up 9 bases, with 17 bases separating them. This CDR3 has 15 residues. Germline V gene sequence: CDR1 SEHNR, CDR2 FQNEAQ (reference sequence). This CDR3 reads CASSRGDGGISPLHF. CDR3 nucleotide sequence: TGTGCCAGCAGCCGCGGCGACGGGGGTATTTCACCCCTCCACTTT.

V usage is TRBV11-3 and J usage is TRBJ2-7, with 7 nucleotides matching TRBD2. Germline-derived CDR1 and CDR2 are SGHNT and YENEEA. The V and J ends lost 5 bases and 6 bases, in that order; junction bases with no gene match: 13. The CDR3 length is 15 residues. The CDR3 here is CASSLGVSGRSEQYF. CDR3 coding DNA: TGTGCCAGCAGCCTGGGTGTTTCCGGGAGGAGCGAGCAGTACTTC.

J is TRBJ2-2 and V is TRBV19; 9 positions match TRBD1. The CDR3 is 15 amino acids. In germline, CDR1 is LNHDA, CDR2 SQIVND (reference sequence). The J segment lost 4 bases and the V segment lost 6 bases, leaving 6 bases of the junction unmatched. CDR3 protein: CASSRDRVLTGELFF. The DNA of the CDR3 is TGTGCCAGTAGCCGGGACAGGGTTCTCACCGGGGAGCTGTTTTTT. The full variable domain, in which reference TRBV19 and TRBJ2-2 provide the parts outside the CDR3, is DGGITQSPKYLFRKEGQNVTLSCEQNLNHDAMYWYRQDPGQGLRLIYYSQIVNDFQKGDIAEGYSVSREKKESFPLTVTSAQKNPTAFYLCASSRDRVLTGELFFGEGSRLTVL.

This clone was seen once. The chain has TRBV29-1 and TRBJ1-2; 8 positions match TRBD1. In germline, CDR1 is SQVTM, CDR2 ANQGSEA. This CDR3 spans 11 amino acids. After removal of 4 bases from V and 8 bases from J, the junction contained 3 bases not matched to a gene. The CDR3 nucleotides are TGCAGCGTTGGACAGGGGACAGGCTACACCTTC. This encodes CSVGQGTGYTF.

The chain uses TRBV6-5 and TRBJ2-7; TRBD2 matches at 7 bases. Germline lookup yields CDR1 MNHEY and CDR2 SVGAGI. The CDR3 has 12 residues. The V segment lost 3 bases and the J segment 6 bases; nucleotides outside the gene matches: 2. The DNA for the CDR3 is TGTGCCAGCAGTTATGGGGGGGGCGAGCAGTACTTC. This codes for CASSYGGGEQYF.

The chain joins TRBV5-5 to TRBJ2-3, with 8 bases identical to TRBD2. Germline values: CDR1 SGHKS, CDR2 YYEKEE (reference sequence). J lost 6 bases, V lost 4 bases, and 10 bases had no gene match. This CDR3 is 15 amino acids long. Written as DNA, the CDR3 is TGTGCCAGCAGCCAACGAGGACTAGCCGGTGATACGCAGTATTTT. It specifies CASSQRGLAGDTQYF.

V is TRBV4-3 and J is TRBJ2-3; 13 bases align to TRBD2. Germline CDR1 LGHNA, CDR2 YSLEER. V shed 1 base, J shed 4 bases, and the junction held 2 bases outside the gene matches. This CDR3 is built from 16 residues. Here the CDR3 reads CASSQGTSGGADTQYF. Written as DNA, the CDR3 is TGCGCCAGCAGCCAAGGGACTAGCGGGGGAGCAGATACGCAGTATTTT.

The rearrangement links TRBV5-8 to TRBJ1-1, with 7 bases that match TRBD1. The germline CDR1 and CDR2 sequences are SGHTS and YDEGEE. This CDR3 has 14 residues. V trimming: 5 bases; J trimming: 1 base; junction bases outside the gene matches: 5. The CDR3 sequence: CASRLRTGNTEAFF. Here the CDR3 DNA reads TGTGCCAGCAGATTGAGGACAGGGAACACTGAAGCTTTCTTT. Combining the CDR3 with reference TRBV5-8 and TRBJ1-1 gives the whole variable domain EAGVTQSPTHLIKTRGQQATLRCSPISGHTSVYWYQQALGLGLQFLLWYDEGEERNRGNFPPRFSGRQFPNYSSELNVNALELEDSALYLCASRLRTGNTEAFFGQGTRLTVV.

The V gene is TRBV6-1, the J gene TRBJ1-6; 7 bases align to TRBD1. V dropped 8 bases and J dropped 13; count of bases not matched to a gene: 8. The CDR3 spans 12 residues. Looked up from germline, CDR1 is MNHNS and CDR2 is SASEGT. For the CDR3, the DNA is TGTGCCAGCCTGGGACAGAACCTCCCCCTCCACTTT. Amino acids: CASLGQNLPLHF.

The rearrangement uses TRBV7-2 and TRBJ1-1; 7 nucleotides align to TRBD1. With V trimmed by 5 bases and J by 0 bases, 12 bases remained unmatched. The CDR3 runs to 17 residues. Germline CDR1 reads SGHTA; CDR2 reads FQGNSA. This chain's CDR3 is CASSHSPYRGVNTEAFF. The CDR3 DNA is TGTGCCAGCAGCCACTCACCCTACAGGGGAGTGAACACTGAAGCTTTCTTT. Combining the CDR3 with reference TRBV7-2 and TRBJ1-1 gives the whole variable domain GAGVSQSPSNKVTEKGKDVELRCDPISGHTALYWYRQSLGQGLEFLIYFQGNSAPDKSGLPSDRFSAERTGGSVSTLTIQRTQQEDSAVYLCASSHSPYRGVNTEAFFGQGTRLTVV.

This chain links TRBV6-5 with TRBJ1-2; 9 bases fit TRBD1. J gave up 6 bases and V 6 bases, and 8 bases lay outside the gene matches. This CDR3 contains 14 residues. Germline V lookup: CDR1 MNHEY, CDR2 SVGAGI. The CDR3 nucleotides read TGTGCCAGCAGCCCCACGGGGACAGGGCATGGCTACACCTTC. Translating gives CASSPTGTGHGYTF.

The chain has TRBV4-1 and TRBJ2-5, with TRBD2 matching over 11 bases. Germline V gene sequence: CDR1 MGHRA, CDR2 YSYEKL. With V trimmed by 0 bases and J by 5 bases, 14 bases remained unmatched. This CDR3 is 19 amino acids long. The CDR3 loop is CASSQEIAGGQGFKETQYF. CDR3 bases: TGCGCCAGCAGCCAAGAGATAGCGGGGGGGCAAGGTTTCAAGGAGACCCAGTACTTC.

The gene calls are TRBV29-1 and TRBJ2-7; D unclear. CDR1 SQVTM and CDR2 ANQGSEA come from the germline V gene. The CDR3 is 11 residues long. The V and J ends lost 5 bases and 1 base respectively, with 6 bases between them. In nucleotides, the CDR3 is TGCAGCGTTTCCAGTTCCTACGAGCAGTACTTC. Its translation is CSVSSSYEQYF.

The rearrangement uses TRBV27 and TRBJ1-1; the match to TRBD1 covers 11 bases. This CDR3 has 16 amino acids. Germline V CDR1 and CDR2: MNHEY, SMNVEV (reference sequence). After removal of 4 bases from V and 5 bases from J, the junction contained 9 bases not matched to a gene. The CDR3 reads CASSSLGQGAVTEAFF. The CDR3 nucleotides are TGTGCCAGCAGTTCCCTTGGACAGGGGGCTGTGACTGAAGCTTTCTTT.

This chain uses TRBV11-2 with TRBJ1-1, with TRBD1 identical over 7 bases. The germline CDR1 and CDR2 sequences are SGHAT and FQNNGV. This CDR3 has 13 residues. Trimming removed 5 bases from V and 4 bases from J; junction bases left unmatched: 4. DNA of the CDR3: TGTGCCAGCAGCGCTGGGACAGCCACTGAAGCTTTCTTT. This translates into CASSAGTATEAFF.

This chain connects TRBV7-2 to TRBJ2-3, with D hard to call. Deletions cut 1 base from V and 3 bases from J, with 5 bases between. The CDR3 runs to 13 residues. Germline-derived CDR1 and CDR2 are SGHTA and FQGNSA. The chain's CDR3 is CASSLVLTDTQYF. The CDR3, as DNA: TGTGCCAGCAGCTTAGTTCTGACAGATACGCAGTATTTT.